The entry below describes one TCR beta chain. The antigen is undetermined. Per germline, CDR1 SGHNT and CDR2 YYREEE (reference sequence). V lost 0 bases, J lost 4 bases, and 11 bases lay in between. The CDR3 contains 15 residues. These data are taken from a study of cytomegalovirus exposure and HLA in healthy donors. Overall study results and limits: The classifier reportedly diagnosed cytomegalovirus status with high specificity and sensitivity.

The donors belonged to the approximately 120-subject validation cohort, separate from the approximately 700-subject first cohort. The repertoire was sequenced with immunoSEQ multiplex PCR; TCRdb's copy has only in-frame clones and lacks some. Of 130,000 to 150,000 clones listed, 89% are singletons. The receptor comes from a woman between 18 and 29 years old in good health and CMV-seropositive. The material sequenced was PBMCs. The V and J genes are TRBV5-4 and TRBJ2-1, with a possible D match to TRBD1 (5 bases). CDR3 region: CASSLGTGAYNEQFF. The CDR3 DNA reads as TGTGCCAGCAGCTTGGGTACAGGTGCGTACAATGAGCAGTTCTTC.